This T cell receptor beta chain was identified in a study of T cells expressing NK-cell markers. Study at large: Sorted CD3+CD56+NKG2C+, CD3+CD56+NKG2C- and CD3+CD56-NKG2C+ T cells supplied TCR beta repertoires.

As the method of synthesis, 5'RACE template switching with UMIs yielded TCR beta cDNA. Reanalyzing the 5' RACE reads, TCRdb keeps one entry per CDR3 protein, without DNA. The specimen's table records 140,000 or so distinct CDR3 sequences. The CDR3 sequence is 15 residues long. CDR1 and CDR2 from the germline V gene are MGHRA and YSYEKL. The chain carries TRBV4-1 and TRBJ2-1; TCRdb's D call, TRBD1, is unchecked because there is no DNA. The sequence came from a young man in good health. The sample taken for sequencing was blood T cells: a sorted CD56 or NKG2C T cell subset, CD4+ or CD8+ T cells, or bulk PBMC T cells (not recorded which). The CDR3 region is CASSQGTGGNNEQFF.